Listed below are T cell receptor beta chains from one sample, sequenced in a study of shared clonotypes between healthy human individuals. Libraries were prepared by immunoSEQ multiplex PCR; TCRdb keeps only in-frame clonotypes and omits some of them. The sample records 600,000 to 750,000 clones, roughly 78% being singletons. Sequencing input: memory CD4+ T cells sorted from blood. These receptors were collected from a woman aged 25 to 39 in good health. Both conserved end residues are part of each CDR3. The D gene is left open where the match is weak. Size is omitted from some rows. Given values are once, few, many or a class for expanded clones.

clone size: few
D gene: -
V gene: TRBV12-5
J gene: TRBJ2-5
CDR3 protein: CASGLDGRPGYF
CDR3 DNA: TGTGCTAGTGGTTTGGACGGACGCCCTGGGTACTTC

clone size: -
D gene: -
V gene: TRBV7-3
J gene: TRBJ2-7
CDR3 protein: CASSLELGEQYF
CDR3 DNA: TGTGCCAGCAGTCTCGAGCTAGGCGAGCAGTACTTC

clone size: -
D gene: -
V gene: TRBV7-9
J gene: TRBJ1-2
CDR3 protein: CASSLSGSRGGYGYTF
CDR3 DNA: TGTGCCAGCAGCTTATCAGGGAGTCGTGGAGGCTATGGCTACACCTTC

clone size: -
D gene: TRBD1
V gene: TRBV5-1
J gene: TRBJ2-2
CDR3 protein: CASSWMGQGTNTGELFF
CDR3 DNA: TGCGCCAGCAGCTGGATGGGACAGGGCACGAACACCGGGGAGCTGTTTTTT

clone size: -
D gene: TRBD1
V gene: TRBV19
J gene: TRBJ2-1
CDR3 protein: CASSSATTGGKDEQFF
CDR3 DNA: TGTGCCAGTAGTTCCGCCACGACAGGGGGCAAAGATGAGCAGTTCTTC

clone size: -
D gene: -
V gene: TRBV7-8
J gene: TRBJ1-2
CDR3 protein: CASSLTGMIRGYTF
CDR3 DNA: TGTGCCAGCAGCTTAACGGGTATGATCCGTGGCTACACCTTC

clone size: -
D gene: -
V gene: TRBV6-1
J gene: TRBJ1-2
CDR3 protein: CASSEAGNGYTF
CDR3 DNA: TGTGCCAGCAGTGAAGCCGGGAATGGCTACACCTTC

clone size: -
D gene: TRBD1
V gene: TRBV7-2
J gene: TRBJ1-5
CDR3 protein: CASSAGTGSNQPQHF
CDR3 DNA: TGTGCCAGCAGCGCCGGGACAGGAAGCAATCAGCCCCAGCATTTT

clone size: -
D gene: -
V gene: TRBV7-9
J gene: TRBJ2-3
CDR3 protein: CASSPLGEHTQYF
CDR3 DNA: TGTGCCAGCAGCCCGCTGGGGGAGCATACGCAGTATTTT

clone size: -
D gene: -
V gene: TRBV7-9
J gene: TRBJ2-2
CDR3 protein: CASTAIDAGELFF
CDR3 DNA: TGTGCCAGCACCGCGATAGACGCCGGGGAGCTGTTTTTT

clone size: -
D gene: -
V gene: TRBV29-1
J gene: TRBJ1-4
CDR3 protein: CSVGEANEKMFF
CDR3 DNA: TGCAGCGTTGGCGAGGCTAATGAAAAAATGTTTTTT

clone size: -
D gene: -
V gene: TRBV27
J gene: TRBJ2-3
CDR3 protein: CASSFTFSATQYF
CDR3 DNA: TGTGCCAGCAGTTTTACATTCTCGGCTACGCAGTATTTT

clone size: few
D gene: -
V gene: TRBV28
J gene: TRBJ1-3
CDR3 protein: CASSLQGNTIYF
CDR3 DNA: TGTGCCAGCAGTTTGCAGGGAAACACCATATATTTT

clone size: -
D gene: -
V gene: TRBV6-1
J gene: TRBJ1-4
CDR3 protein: CASSFTNEKLFF
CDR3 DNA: TGTGCCAGCAGCTTTACCAATGAAAAACTGTTTTTT

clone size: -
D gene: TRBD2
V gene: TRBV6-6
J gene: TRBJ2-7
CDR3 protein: CASRPTSGRPYEQYF
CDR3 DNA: TGTGCCAGCAGGCCGACTAGCGGGAGGCCCTACGAGCAGTACTTC

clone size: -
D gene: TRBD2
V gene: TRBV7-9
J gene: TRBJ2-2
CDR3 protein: CASSSLAGDVGELFF
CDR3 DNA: TGTGCCAGCAGCTCATTAGCGGGAGACGTCGGGGAGCTGTTTTTT

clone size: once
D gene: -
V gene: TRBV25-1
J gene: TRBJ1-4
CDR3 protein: CASSDALLGTTNEKLFF
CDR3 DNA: TGTGCCAGCAGTGACGCCCTTCTTGGGACAACTAATGAAAAACTGTTTTTT

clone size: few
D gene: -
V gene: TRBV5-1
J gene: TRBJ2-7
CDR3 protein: CASSLELDYYEQYF
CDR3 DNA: TGCGCCAGCAGCTTGGAACTAGACTACTACGAGCAGTACTTC

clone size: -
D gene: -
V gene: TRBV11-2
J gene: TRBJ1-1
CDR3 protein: CASRLRGIVTEAFF
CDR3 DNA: TGTGCCAGCAGGTTAAGGGGCATCGTAACTGAAGCTTTCTTT

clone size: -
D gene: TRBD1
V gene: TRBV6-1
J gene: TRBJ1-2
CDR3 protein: CASSGGTGVGYTF
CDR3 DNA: TGTGCCAGCAGTGGGGGGACAGGGGTTGGCTACACCTTC

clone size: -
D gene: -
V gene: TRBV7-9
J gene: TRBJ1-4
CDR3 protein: CASSFFPTGNEKLFF
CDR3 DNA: TGTGCCAGCAGCTTTTTTCCCACAGGGAATGAAAAACTGTTTTTT

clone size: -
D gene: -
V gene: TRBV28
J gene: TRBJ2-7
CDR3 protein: CASSNRESYEQYF
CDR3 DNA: TGTGCCAGCTCAAACAGGGAGAGCTACGAGCAGTACTTC

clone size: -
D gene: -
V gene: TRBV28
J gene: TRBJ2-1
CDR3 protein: CASTQVLDSWNEQFF
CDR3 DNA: TGTGCCAGCACTCAAGTTCTTGATAGCTGGAATGAGCAGTTCTTC

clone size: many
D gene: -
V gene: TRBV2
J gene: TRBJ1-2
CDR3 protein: CASREGGGNYGYTF
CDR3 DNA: TGTGCCAGCAGGGAGGGAGGGGGTAACTATGGCTACACCTTC

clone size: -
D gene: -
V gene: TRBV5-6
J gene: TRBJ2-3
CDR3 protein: CASSRKGGSATQYF
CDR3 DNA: TGTGCCAGCAGCCGTAAAGGGGGGTCAGCTACGCAGTATTTT

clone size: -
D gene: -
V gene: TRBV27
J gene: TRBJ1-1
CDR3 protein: CASSLKRGMNTEAFF
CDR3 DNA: TGTGCCAGCAGTTTAAAGAGGGGAATGAACACTGAAGCTTTCTTT

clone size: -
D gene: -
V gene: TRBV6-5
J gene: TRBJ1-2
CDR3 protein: CASSNRELGGYTF
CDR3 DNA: TGTGCCAGCAGTAACAGGGAGCTAGGAGGCTACACCTTC

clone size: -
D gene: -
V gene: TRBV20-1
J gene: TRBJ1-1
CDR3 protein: CSAGVGTEAFF
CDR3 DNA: TGCAGTGCAGGGGTGGGCACTGAAGCTTTCTTT

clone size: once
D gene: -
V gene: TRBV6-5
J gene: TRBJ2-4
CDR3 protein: CASSYSRTLAKNIQYF
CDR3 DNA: TGTGCCAGCAGTTACTCCCGGACACTAGCCAAAAACATTCAGTACTTC

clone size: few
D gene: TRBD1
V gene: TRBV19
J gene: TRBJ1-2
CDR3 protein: CASSHPGTGYDYGYTF
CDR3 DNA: TGTGCCAGTAGCCACCCCGGGACAGGGTACGACTATGGCTACACCTTC

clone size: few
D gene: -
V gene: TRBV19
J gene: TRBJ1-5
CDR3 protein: CASSMRQPDQPQHF
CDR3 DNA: TGTGCCAGTAGTATGAGGCAGCCAGATCAGCCCCAGCATTTT

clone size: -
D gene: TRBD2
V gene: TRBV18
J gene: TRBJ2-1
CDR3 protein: CASSPGTSGYNEQFF
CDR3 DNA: TGTGCCAGCTCACCGGGAACTAGCGGATACAATGAGCAGTTCTTC

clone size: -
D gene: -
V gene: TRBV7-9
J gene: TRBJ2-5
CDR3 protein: CASSLGGGYQETQYF
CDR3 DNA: TGTGCCAGCAGCTTAGGAGGGGGGTACCAAGAGACCCAGTACTTC

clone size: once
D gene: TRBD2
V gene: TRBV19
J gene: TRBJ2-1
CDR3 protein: CASSVTSGSTLNLRNEQFF
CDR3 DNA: TGTGCCAGTAGTGTGACTAGCGGGAGTACTCTAAACCTTCGGAATGAGCAGTTCTTC

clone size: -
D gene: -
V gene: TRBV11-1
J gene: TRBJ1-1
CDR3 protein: CASSLGGQENTEAFF
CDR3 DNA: TGTGCCAGCAGCTTAGGGGGGCAGGAGAACACTGAAGCTTTCTTT

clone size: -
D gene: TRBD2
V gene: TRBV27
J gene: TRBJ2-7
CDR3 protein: CASRARELASGRRNEQYF
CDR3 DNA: TGTGCCAGCAGGGCAAGGGAGTTAGCCAGCGGGAGAAGAAACGAGCAGTACTTC

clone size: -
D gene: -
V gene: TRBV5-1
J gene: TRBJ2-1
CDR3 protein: CASSPAGALYNEQFF
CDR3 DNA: TGCGCCAGCAGCCCGGCGGGGGCCCTCTACAATGAGCAGTTCTTC

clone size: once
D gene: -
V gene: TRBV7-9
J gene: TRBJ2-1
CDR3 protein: CASSLKTGPQQFF
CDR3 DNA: TGTGCCAGCAGCTTAAAAACCGGACCTCAGCAGTTCTTC

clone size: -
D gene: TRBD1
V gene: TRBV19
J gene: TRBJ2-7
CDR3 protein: CASRKDGRGHEQYF
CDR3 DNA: TGTGCCAGTAGGAAAGACGGCAGGGGGCACGAGCAGTACTTC

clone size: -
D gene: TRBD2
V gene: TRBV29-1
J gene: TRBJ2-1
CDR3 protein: CSVEGGLGADEQFF
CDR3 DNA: TGCAGCGTTGAAGGGGGACTAGGTGCGGATGAGCAGTTCTTC

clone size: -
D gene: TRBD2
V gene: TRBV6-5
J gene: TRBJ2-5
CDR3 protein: CASQTWASGQETQYF
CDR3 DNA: TGTGCCAGCCAAACCTGGGCTAGCGGCCAAGAGACCCAGTACTTC

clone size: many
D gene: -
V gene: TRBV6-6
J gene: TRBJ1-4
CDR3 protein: CASKTGSASGEKLFF
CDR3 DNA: TGTGCCAGCAAGACAGGTTCGGCGAGTGGTGAAAAACTGTTTTTT

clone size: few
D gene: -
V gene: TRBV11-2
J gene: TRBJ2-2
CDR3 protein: CASSRLSGNTGELFF
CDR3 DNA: TGTGCCAGCAGCCGACTTAGCGGGAACACCGGGGAGCTGTTTTTT

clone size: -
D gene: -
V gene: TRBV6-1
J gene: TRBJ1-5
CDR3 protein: CASSVYQENQPQHF
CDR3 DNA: TGTGCCAGCAGTGTATATCAGGAAAATCAGCCCCAGCATTTT

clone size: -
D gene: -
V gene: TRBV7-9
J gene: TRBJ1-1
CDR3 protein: CASSPNRGGMNTEAFF
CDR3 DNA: TGTGCCAGCAGCCCAAACCGGGGGGGAATGAACACTGAAGCTTTCTTT